Below, 32 T cell receptor beta chains from the same sample are listed, as sequenced in a study of read filtering for tumor transcriptome and immune sequencing. Molecular barcoded adaptors covering alpha/delta and beta/gamma chains were used on 400 ng RNA. MiXCR, run by TCRdb on the reads, gives a single entry per CDR3 protein. The sample lists fewer than 30,000 distinct CDR3 sequences, approximately 15% occurring once. The sequenced material came from a population of CD138-negative cells sorted from bone marrow. The receptor set was obtained from a donor at least 40 years old with multiple myeloma.

This clonotype was seen a few times. The chain carries TRBV19 and TRBJ2-7, with D hard to call. Germline CDR1 is LNHDA and CDR2 is SQIVND (reference sequence). The length of the CDR3 is 15 residues. The V gene lost 2 bases and the J gene lost 2 bases, with 13 bases spanning the gap. CDR3: CASSIRPTGPYEQYF. CDR3 sequence (DNA): TGTGCCAGTAGTATAAGACCGACGGGTCCCTACGAGCAGTACTTC.

To note about this clonotype: The junction differs from germline at one of its ends, possibly a read error. V gene TRBV20-1 combines with J gene TRBJ2-1; weak D call: TRBD2 (5 bases). CDR3 length: 14 amino acids. CDR1 and CDR2 (germline): DFQATT, SNEGSKA (reference sequence). The CDR3 sequence: CSARDFPHGDEQLF. In nucleotides, the CDR3 is TGCAGTGCTAGAGATTTTCCGCACGGGGATGAGCAGCTCTTC.

At least ten counts were recorded for this clonotype. The chain is built from TRBV6-5 and TRBJ2-3, with 10 positions matching TRBD1. Unmatched junction bases numbered 4, after V lost 6 bases and J lost 4 bases. CDR3 length: 14 amino acids. CDR1 and CDR2 from the germline V gene are MNHEY and SVGAGI. CDR3 residues: CASRRDRGSDTQYF. The CDR3 DNA reads as TGTGCCAGCAGGCGGGACAGGGGCTCAGATACGCAGTATTTT.

This clonotype was observed many times. The chain has TRBV29-1 and TRBJ2-3, with a tentative D call TRBD2 (6 bases). CDR1 and CDR2 (germline): SQVTM, ANQGSEA. V lost 6 bases and J lost 3, with 16 bases in between. The CDR3 consists of 14 residues. The CDR3 DNA reads TGCAGCGTCCCTCCTAGCGATTGGACAGATACGCAGTATTTT. This sequence encodes CSVPPSDWTDTQYF.

A few counts support this clonotype. The chain uses TRBV27 and TRBJ2-3; D remains ambiguous. Germline CDR1 and CDR2: MNHEY and SMNVEV (reference sequence). Trimming took off 10 bases at V and 6 bases at J, with 20 bases between the two ends. The CDR3 has 14 residues. The CDR3 DNA sequence: TGTGCCACGGCCCAGACTTCAGCAGATGATACGCAGTATTTT. Translated, it gives CATAQTSADDTQYF.

This clonotype has at least ten counts. This chain joins TRBV5-1 and TRBJ2-5; 8 positions match TRBD1. The CDR3 extends over 14 amino acids. The J segment lost 1 base and the V segment lost 2 bases, leaving 1 base of the junction unmatched. CDR1 SGHRS and CDR2 YFSETQ come from the germline V gene. The CDR3 nucleotides are TGCGCCAGCAGCTTTGACAGGGGCCAAGAGACCCAGTACTTC. This encodes CASSFDRGQETQYF.

This clonotype was seen at least ten times. The chain is built from TRBV3-1 and TRBJ1-5; perhaps TRBD1 as D (6 bases). With 4 bases removed from V and 6 bases from J, the gap between germline ends came to 10 bases. The CDR3 length is 13 residues. Germline V gene lookup returns CDR1 LGHDT and CDR2 YNNKEL (reference sequence). Written as DNA, the CDR3 is TGTGCCAGCAGCCTACAGGGATCTCAGCCCCAGCATTTT. Residues: CASSLQGSQPQHF.

At least ten counts were recorded for this clonotype. The J gene is TRBJ1-2, the V gene TRBV11-2; 7 bases line up with TRBD1. This CDR3 is built from 17 residues. The ends lost 1 base at V and 0 bases at J; junction bases unmatched: 8. Germline V gives CDR1 SGHAT, CDR2 FQNNGV. CDR3 sequence: CASSLGRDRASNYGYTF. DNA of the CDR3: TGTGCCAGCAGCTTAGGACGGGACAGAGCTTCTAACTATGGCTACACCTTC.

This clonotype was counted between two and nine times. The CDR3 loop is CAWSASSQMGTEAFF. CDR3 coding DNA: TGTGCCTGGAGTGCCTCTTCCCAAATGGGCACTGAAGCTTTCTTT. The rearrangement uses TRBV30 and TRBJ1-1, with D uncertain. The CDR3 is 15 amino acids. In germline, CDR1 is GTSNPN, CDR2 SVGIG (reference sequence). Trimming pared 1 base from V and 4 bases from J, leaving 16 bases between.

This clonotype was detected ten times or more. CDR3: CASSLGGGGIYNEQFF. CDR3 DNA: TGTGCCAGCAGCTTAGGCGGGGGAGGGATATACAATGAGCAGTTCTTC. This chain connects TRBV7-6 to TRBJ2-1, with TRBD2 matching over 7 bases. Germline loops: CDR1 SGHVS, CDR2 FNYEAQ. CDR3 length: 16 amino acids. The V gene end was trimmed by 1 base and the J gene end by 4 bases; junction bases not matched to a gene: 7. The entire variable domain, with the rest obtained from reference TRBV7-6 and TRBJ2-1, is as follows: GAGVSQSPRYKVTKRGQDVALRCDPISGHVSLYWYRQALGQGPEFLTYFNYEAQQDKSGLPNDRFSAERPEGSISTLTIQRTEQRDSAMYRCASSLGGGGIYNEQFFGPGTRLTVL.

Turning to this clonotype: This sequence is one base from a far larger clone and is likely a read error. The conserved phenylalanine or tryptophan is not found at the CDR3 terminus, so this likely reflects a read error. The chain is built from TRBV7-3 and TRBJ1-2, with D unclear. CDR1 is SGHTA, CDR2 FQGTGA, per germline. V lost 2 bases and J lost 4, with 14 bases in between. The CDR3 length is 15 residues. The DNA of the CDR3 is TGTGCCAGCAGCTTAGATCTCTGGGGTGGCTATGGCTACACCTCC. It yields the protein CASSLDLWGGYGYTS.

This sequence joins TRBV5-1 and TRBJ2-3; 10 nucleotides align to TRBD2. With V trimmed by 4 bases and J by 4 bases, 18 bases remained unmatched. CDR3 size: 19 residues. Germline V gene lookup returns CDR1 SGHRS and CDR2 YFSETQ. CDR3 in DNA: TGCGCCAGCAGCATGGGACTAGCGATAGTCAGGATGGTGGCAGATACGCAGTATTTT. Protein: CASSMGLAIVRMVADTQYF.

This clonotype has ten or more counts. The rearrangement links TRBV28 to TRBJ2-3; D uncertain. This CDR3 is built from 13 residues. The germline V and J ends were trimmed by 10 bases and 2 bases, with 13 bases remaining between them. CDR1 and CDR2 (germline): MDHEN, SYDVKM. CDR3 DNA: TGTGCCACCGTTCAGAGAATCACAGATACGCAGTATTTT. Translation: CATVQRITDTQYF.

Worth noting for this clonotype: A much larger clone is a single base away; this may be a read error. The CDR3 does not end in the conserved phenylalanine or tryptophan, so this is likely a read error. This chain uses TRBV24-1 with TRBJ2-3; the D is unclear. This CDR3 spans 13 amino acids. Germline CDR1 and CDR2: KGHDR and SFDVKD. Trimming took 4 bases from V and 4 from J, leaving 8 bases between them. CDR3 bases: TGTGCCACCAGTGACTCCGATGCAGATACGCAGTATCTT. Protein sequence: CATSDSDADTQYL.

This clonotype was seen only a few times. Since a much larger clone is just one base distant, this may be a read error. The chain couples TRBV20-1 to TRBJ2-7, with 8 bases identical to TRBD1. The J segment lost 5 bases and the V segment lost 6 bases, leaving 6 bases of the junction unmatched. The CDR3 loop spans 12 amino acids. CDR1 and CDR2 (germline): DFQATT, SNEGSKA (reference sequence). The CDR3 protein is CSAPGGQHEQYF. DNA for the CDR3: TGCAGTGCCCCAGGGGGCCAACACGAGCAGTACTTC.

This clonotype was seen repeatedly, ten times or more. V and J are TRBV5-1 and TRBJ1-1, with 10 bases aligning to TRBD1. Germline V CDR1 and CDR2: SGHRS, YFSETQ. The CDR3 has 15 amino acids. Unmatched junction bases numbered 14, after V lost 4 bases and J lost 11 bases. CDR3 residues: CASSVEGQGKRTAFF. CDR3 nucleotide sequence: TGCGCCAGCAGCGTTGAGGGACAGGGGAAGAGAACGGCTTTCTTT.

This clonotype appeared many times. CDR3 sequence: CSVGDTNYGYTF. DNA for the CDR3: TGCAGCGTTGGTGACACCAACTATGGCTACACCTTC. The J gene is TRBJ1-2, the V gene TRBV29-1, with D unclear. The CDR3 sequence is 12 residues long. Germline V gives CDR1 SQVTM, CDR2 ANQGSEA. Trimming took off 4 bases at V and 2 bases at J, with 8 bases between the two ends.

This clonotype was picked up many times. The rearrangement links TRBV9 to TRBJ2-3; TRBD1 matches at 9 bases. V was pared by 0 bases and J by 3 bases, with 5 bases of the junction left unmatched. This CDR3 comprises 16 residues. Germline CDR1 is SGDLS and CDR2 is YYNGEE. As DNA, the CDR3 is TGTGCCAGCAGCGTAGAAGGGACAGGGATAACAGATACGCAGTATTTT. Translation gives CASSVEGTGITDTQYF. Using reference TRBV9 and TRBJ2-3 for the parts outside the CDR3, the full variable domain is DSGVTQTPKHLITATGQRVTLRCSPRSGDLSVYWYQQSLDQGLQFLIQYYNGEERAKGNILERFSAQQFPDLHSELNLSSLELGDSALYFCASSVEGTGITDTQYFGPGTRLTVL.

In the case of this clonotype: A junction boundary mismatches the germline segment, possibly from a read error. The J gene is TRBJ2-1, the V gene TRBV9, with 7 bases aligning to TRBD1. CDR1 is SGDLS, CDR2 YYNGEE, per germline. The length of the CDR3 is 15 residues. The CDR3 reads CVSSAWTGGGNEQFF. CDR3 nucleotides: TGTGTCAGCAGCGCCTGGACAGGCGGTGGCAATGAGCAGTTCTTC. The whole variable domain, filled in from reference TRBV9 and TRBJ2-1, reads DSGVTQTPKHLITATGQRVTLRCSPRSGDLSVYWYQQSLDQGLQFLIQYYNGEERAKGNILERFSAQQFPDLHSELNLSSLELGDSALYFCVSSAWTGGGNEQFFGPGTRLTVL.

The table lists this clonotype with many counts. The V gene is TRBV14, the J gene TRBJ1-2, with 9 bases fitting TRBD1. This CDR3 region has 15 residues. In germline, CDR1 is SGHDN, CDR2 FVKESK. Trimming at V came to 2 bases and at J to 4 bases, leaving 5 bases not matched to a gene. The CDR3 is CASSQTTGGGYGYTF. The CDR3 region has the DNA TGTGCCAGCAGCCAAACCACAGGGGGCGGCTATGGCTACACCTTC.

This clonotype was counted at least ten times. Because the CDR3 is missing its conserved closing phenylalanine or tryptophan, this is likely a read error. The CDR3 here is CASSLSVGLAPDTQYS. For the CDR3, the DNA is TGTGCCAGCAGTTTATCGGTGGGACTAGCACCAGATACGCAGTATTCT. The chain couples TRBV27 to TRBJ2-3, with 9 positions matching TRBD2. After removal of 0 bases from V and 4 bases from J, the junction contained 5 bases not matched to a gene. CDR1 MNHEY and CDR2 SMNVEV come from the germline V gene (reference sequence). The CDR3 runs 16 residues.

In this sample, this clonotype turned up many times. J is TRBJ2-3 and V is TRBV18; no definite D call. CDR3 length: 14 residues. The germline CDR1 and CDR2 sequences are KGHSH and LQKENI. With 2 bases removed from V and 5 bases from J, the gap between germline ends came to 11 bases. CDR3 loop: CASSPITVEDTQYF. The DNA for the CDR3 is TGTGCCAGCTCACCAATCACCGTGGAAGATACGCAGTATTTT.

This clonotype was counted ten times or more. The chain couples TRBV5-1 to TRBJ2-5; 10 nucleotides line up with TRBD1. The CDR3 has 16 amino acids. Trimming at V came to 7 bases and at J to 2 bases, leaving 11 bases not matched to a gene. Germline lookup yields CDR1 SGHRS and CDR2 YFSETQ. The CDR3 spells CASSQRGQGVQETQYF. The DNA for the CDR3 is TGCGCCAGCTCCCAGAGAGGACAGGGGGTACAAGAGACCCAGTACTTC.

This clonotype was observed many times. V is TRBV5-1 and J is TRBJ1-1; no clear D gene. CDR1 and CDR2 (germline): SGHRS, YFSETQ. The CDR3 extends over 16 amino acids. V was shortened by 1 base and J by 4 bases, with 17 bases between the two germline ends. CDR3 amino acids: CASSLRLGPGSTEAFF. The DNA for the CDR3 is TGCGCCAGCAGCTTGAGACTGGGCCCCGGCAGCACTGAAGCTTTCTTT. The entire variable domain, with the rest obtained from reference TRBV5-1 and TRBJ1-1, is as follows: KAGVTQTPRYLIKTRGQQVTLSCSPISGHRSVSWYQQTPGQGLQFLFEYFSETQRNKGNFPGRFSGRQFSNSRSEMNVSTLELGDSALYLCASSLRLGPGSTEAFFGQGTRLTVV.

Turning to this clonotype: This clone may be a read error of a much larger clone one base away. This chain joins TRBV7-2 and TRBJ2-1; 11 nucleotides align to TRBD2. This CDR3 has 15 amino acids. Germline-derived CDR1 and CDR2 are SGHTA and FQGNSA. V dropped 5 bases and J dropped 10; count of bases not matched to a gene: 10. CDR3 region: CASSPGTSGYYEQFF. CDR3 nucleotide sequence: TGTGCCAGCAGCCCCGGGACTAGCGGTTACTACGAGCAGTTCTTC.

This clonotype was observed at least ten times. The V call is TRBV20-1, the J call TRBJ2-5; maybe TRBD2 (5 bases). CDR1 and CDR2 from the germline V gene are DFQATT and SNEGSKA (reference sequence). This CDR3 is 14 amino acids long. Trimming took 6 bases from V and 1 from J, leaving 15 bases between them. The CDR3 protein is CSALPHTSQETQYF. The DNA of the CDR3 is TGCAGTGCCCTACCTCATACTAGCCAAGAGACCCAGTACTTC.

This clonotype has ten or more counts. This chain connects TRBV19 to TRBJ2-1; 11 bases agree with TRBD2. This CDR3 contains 17 residues. CDR1 LNHDA and CDR2 SQIVND come from the germline V gene (reference sequence). V trimming: 1 base; J trimming: 3 bases; junction bases outside the gene matches: 5. CDR3 DNA: TGTGCCAGTAGTATAGTCGGGACTAGCGGTTACTACAATGAGCAGTTCTTC. It translates to CASSIVGTSGYYNEQFF.

This clonotype was detected ten times or more. The rearrangement joins TRBV7-2 to TRBJ2-1, with unresolved D. The germline CDR1 and CDR2 sequences are SGHTA and FQGNSA. CDR3 size: 15 residues. Trimming took 1 base from V and 0 from J, leaving 7 bases between them. CDR3 DNA: TGTGCCAGCAGCTTAGAACTGCTCTCCTACAATGAGCAGTTCTTC. Its protein is CASSLELLSYNEQFF.

As to this clonotype: Its ends do not fully match the called genes, so a read error is possible. J is TRBJ2-7 and V is TRBV19; 7 positions agree with TRBD1. The CDR3 has 14 amino acids. Looked up from germline, CDR1 is LNHDA and CDR2 is SQIVND (reference sequence). The CDR3 sequence is CASGNRDRGYGQYF. Written as DNA, the CDR3 is TGTGCCAGTGGTAACCGGGACAGAGGCTACGGGCAGTACTTC.

This clonotype was observed at least ten times. The J gene is TRBJ2-7, the V gene TRBV5-1; weak D call: TRBD2 (5 bases). Germline CDR1 SGHRS, CDR2 YFSETQ. The CDR3 totals 13 residues. V lost 4 bases to trimming and J lost 6 bases, with 14 bases between them. Here the CDR3 DNA reads TGCGCCAGCAGCCGGCGGTTGGAGGCCGAGCAGTACTTC. Translation gives CASSRRLEAEQYF.

This clonotype has ten or more counts. The chain joins TRBV29-1 to TRBJ2-3, with D uncertain. V gave up 4 bases and J gave up 5 bases, with 16 bases separating them. Per the germline V gene, CDR1 is SQVTM and CDR2 is ANQGSEA. This CDR3 is built from 14 residues. CDR3 sequence reads: CSVGASFSRDTQYF. CDR3 DNA: TGCAGCGTTGGCGCTAGTTTTTCTAGAGATACGCAGTATTTT.

There are many counts of this clonotype. The V call is TRBV7-2, the J call TRBJ2-1; the D is unclear. The CDR3 totals 13 residues. Germline CDR1 SGHTA, CDR2 FQGNSA. V was cut by 5 bases and J by 6 bases, with 11 bases left in between. For the CDR3, the DNA is TGTGCCAGCAGCACCACTTGGGCCAATGAGCAGTTCTTC. As protein: CASSTTWANEQFF.